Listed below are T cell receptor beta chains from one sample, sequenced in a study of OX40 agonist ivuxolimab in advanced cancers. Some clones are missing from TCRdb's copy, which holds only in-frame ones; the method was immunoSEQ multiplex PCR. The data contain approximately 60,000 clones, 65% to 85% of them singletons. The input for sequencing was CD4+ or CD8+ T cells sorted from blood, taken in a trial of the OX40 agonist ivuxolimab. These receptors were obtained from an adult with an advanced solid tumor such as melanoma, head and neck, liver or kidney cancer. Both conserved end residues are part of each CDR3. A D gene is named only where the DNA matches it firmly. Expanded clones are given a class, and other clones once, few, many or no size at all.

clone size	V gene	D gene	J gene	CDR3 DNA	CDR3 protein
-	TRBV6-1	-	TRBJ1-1	TGTGCCAGCAGTGAAGCGGTGGCAGTTGAAGCTTTCTTT	CASSEAVAVEAFF
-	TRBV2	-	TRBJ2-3	TGTGCCAGCAAAGGGACTTTCACAGATACGCAGTATTTT	CASKGTFTDTQYF
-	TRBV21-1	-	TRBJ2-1	TGTGCCAGCGGGCCTACACGGTACGGTGAGCAGTTCTTC	CASGPTRYGEQFF
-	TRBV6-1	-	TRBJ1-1	TGTGCCAGCAGAACTGCGGGGGGCACTGAAGCTTTCTTT	CASRTAGGTEAFF
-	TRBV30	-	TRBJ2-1	TGTGCCTGGAACGGGGGCAATGAGCAGTTCTTC	CAWNGGNEQFF
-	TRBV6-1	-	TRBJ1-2	TGTGCCAGCAGCGATACAGGGAACTATGGCTACACCTTC	CASSDTGNYGYTF
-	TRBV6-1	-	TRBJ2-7	TGTGCCAGCAGTGATCCGGCGCTCTCCTACGAGCAGTACTTC	CASSDPALSYEQYF
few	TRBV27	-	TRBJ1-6	TGTGCCAGCAGTTTAACTTCGGGGGTACGGTCACCCCTCCACTTT	CASSLTSGVRSPLHF
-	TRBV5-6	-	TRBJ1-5	TGTGCCAGCAGCTTGATCACGGGGAATCAGCCCCAGCATTTT	CASSLITGNQPQHF
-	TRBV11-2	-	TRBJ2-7	TGTGCCAGCAGCTTAGCGCACAGAAACTACGAGCAGTACTTC	CASSLAHRNYEQYF
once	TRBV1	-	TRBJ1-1	TGCACCAGCAGCCAAGGAGGGCCCGGGGGCACTGAAGCTTTCTTT	CTSSQGGPGGTEAFF
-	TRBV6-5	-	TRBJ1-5	TGTGCCAGCACTAAGACTGGGAACAATCAGCCCCAGCATTTT	CASTKTGNNQPQHF
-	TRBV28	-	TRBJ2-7	TGTGCCCTCAGGGACGACGCCTACGAGCAGTACTTC	CALRDDAYEQYF
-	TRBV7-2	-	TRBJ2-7	TGTGCCAGCAGCTGGCAGGTGGACCCTTCCTACGAGCAGTACTTC	CASSWQVDPSYEQYF
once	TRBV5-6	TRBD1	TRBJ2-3	TGTGCCAGCAGCACCCTGGGACAGGGGGCTACCACAGATACGCAGTATTTT	CASSTLGQGATTDTQYF
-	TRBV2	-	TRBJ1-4	TGTGCCAGCAGTGAACAGGGAGAAGCAACTAATGAAAAACTGTTTTTT	CASSEQGEATNEKLFF
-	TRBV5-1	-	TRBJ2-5	TGCGCCAGCAGCTTAAGCCCTGGAGCCGGGGAGACCCAGTACTTC	CASSLSPGAGETQYF
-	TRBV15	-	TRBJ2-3	TGTGCCACCAGCCCCCGGGACTTAAGCACAGATACGCAGTATTTT	CATSPRDLSTDTQYF
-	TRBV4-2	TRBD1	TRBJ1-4	TGTGCCAGCAGCCTAGGACAGGGGGCAGCTGAAAAACTGTTTTTT	CASSLGQGAAEKLFF
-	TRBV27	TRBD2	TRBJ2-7	TGTGCCAGCAGATCCCTAGCGGGGGGTAGCCTGGCGTACGAGCAGTACTTC	CASRSLAGGSLAYEQYF
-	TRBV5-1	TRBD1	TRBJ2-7	TGCGCCAGCAGCTCGGACAGGGTCGAGCAGTACTTC	CASSSDRVEQYF
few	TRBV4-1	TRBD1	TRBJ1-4	TGCGCCAGCAGCCAAGGGTCGGGGACAGGGGCGGGAAAACTGTTTTTT	CASSQGSGTGAGKLFF
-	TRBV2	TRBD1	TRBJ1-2	TGTGCCAGCAGTGAAGAGACAGGGGGCAACTATGGCTACACCTTC	CASSEETGGNYGYTF
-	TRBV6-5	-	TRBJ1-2	TGTGCCAGCAGTTACTCCACTTCAGGACGGAGCTACACCTTC	CASSYSTSGRSYTF
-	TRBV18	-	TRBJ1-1	TGTGCCAGCTCAAATCGGGAGAACACTGAAGCTTTCTTT	CASSNRENTEAFF
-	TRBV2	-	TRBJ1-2	TGTGCCAGCAGTGAAGCGGGGGTAGACTATGGCTACACCTTC	CASSEAGVDYGYTF
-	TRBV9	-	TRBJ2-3	TGTGCCAGCAGCCCAAGATCTGGGGCCTTTTCATCTAGCACAGATACGCAGTATTTT	CASSPRSGAFSSSTDTQYF
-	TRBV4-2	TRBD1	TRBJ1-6	TGTGCCAGCAGCCCTAGGGGTTGGGACAGGGAGCATAATTCACCCCTCCACTTT	CASSPRGWDREHNSPLHF
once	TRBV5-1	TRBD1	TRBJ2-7	TGCGCCAGCAGCCCGGGGGGACAGGGGTCCTACGAGCAGTACTTC	CASSPGGQGSYEQYF
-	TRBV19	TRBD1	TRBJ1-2	TGTGCCAGCGGGACAGGGGCGCCTCACACCTTC	CASGTGAPHTF
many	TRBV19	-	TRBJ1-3	TGTGCCAGTAGTATGGACAGATCCTCTGGAAACACCATATATTTT	CASSMDRSSGNTIYF
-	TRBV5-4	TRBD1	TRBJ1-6	TGTGCCAGCAGCTCCGGGACAGGGGCGAATTCACCCCTCCACTTT	CASSSGTGANSPLHF
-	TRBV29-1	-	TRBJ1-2	TGCAGCGTTGGCCAAAACTATGGCTACACCTTC	CSVGQNYGYTF
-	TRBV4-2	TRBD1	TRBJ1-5	TGTGCCAGCAGCTCACGTAAGGGGGCACACAATCAGCCCCAGCATTTT	CASSSRKGAHNQPQHF
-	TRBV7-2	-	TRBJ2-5	TGTGCCAGCAGCTTAGGCCCAACTCAGTACTTC	CASSLGPTQYF
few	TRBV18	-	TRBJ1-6	TGTGCCAGCTCACCTCCGGGACACAATTCACCCCTCCACTTT	CASSPPGHNSPLHF
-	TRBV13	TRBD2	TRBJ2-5	TGTGCCAGCAGCTTAAGCGGGGGGACGGAGACCCAGTACTTC	CASSLSGGTETQYF
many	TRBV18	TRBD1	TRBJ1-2	TGTGCCAGCTCACCAAGACAGGGGGTGGATGGCTACACCTTC	CASSPRQGVDGYTF
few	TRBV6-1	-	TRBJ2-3	TGTGCCAGCAACCTGAGGGTCGGCACAGATACGCAGTATTTT	CASNLRVGTDTQYF
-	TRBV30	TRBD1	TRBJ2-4	TGTGCCTGGAGTGCTACAGGGGGGTTAAACATTCAGTACTTC	CAWSATGGLNIQYF
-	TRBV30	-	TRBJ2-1	TGTGCCTGGAGTGTGGGTGGGGGGCCCCTCAATGAGCAGTTCTTC	CAWSVGGGPLNEQFF
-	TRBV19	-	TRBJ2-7	TGTGCCAGTAGTCGTGACAGCTACTACGAGCAGTACTTC	CASSRDSYYEQYF
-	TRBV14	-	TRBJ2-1	TGTGCCAGCAGCCAAGATGGGGGGGGGCGCTCCTACAATGAGCAGTTCTTC	CASSQDGGGRSYNEQFF
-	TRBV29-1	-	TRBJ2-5	TGCAGCGGACTCTACTCTGGGGGAGAGACCCAGTACTTC	CSGLYSGGETQYF
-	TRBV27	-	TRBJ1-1	TGTGCCGGCAGTTTAAGGGACAACACTGAAGCTTTCTTT	CAGSLRDNTEAFF
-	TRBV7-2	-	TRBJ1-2	TGTGCCAGCAGCCCCGACACAAACCTTGGAGGCTACACCTTC	CASSPDTNLGGYTF
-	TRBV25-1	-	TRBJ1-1	TGTGCCAGCAGTGAACAGGTTCGCACTGAAGCTTTCTTT	CASSEQVRTEAFF
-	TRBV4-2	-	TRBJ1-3	TGTGCCAGCAGCCAGGGCGGCCAAGCGGGAGCGCGGGGGAGAAACACCATATATTTT	CASSQGGQAGARGRNTIYF
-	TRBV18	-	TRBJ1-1	TGTGCCAGCTCACCGAGTAAGGTCAGTCACACTGAAGCTTTCTTT	CASSPSKVSHTEAFF
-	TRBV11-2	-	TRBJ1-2	TGTGCCAGCAGCCGACTGACGGCTAACTATGGCTACACCTTC	CASSRLTANYGYTF
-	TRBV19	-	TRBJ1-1	TGTGCCAGTACGAACCCTATGAACACTGAAGCTTTCTTT	CASTNPMNTEAFF
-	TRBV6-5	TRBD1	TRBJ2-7	TGTGCCAGCAGAGGGACAGGGAACTACGAGCAGTACTTC	CASRGTGNYEQYF
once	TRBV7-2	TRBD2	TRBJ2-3	TGTGCCAGCAGCCAACTCGGACTAGCGGGGTTCACAGATACGCAGTATTTT	CASSQLGLAGFTDTQYF